These T cell receptor beta chains were read from a single sample in a study of T cell responses to AZD1222 COVID-19 vaccine. The data were produced by immunoSEQ multiplex PCR, yet TCRdb's version contains in-frame clones alone and is incomplete. The table lists roughly 120,000 clones, about four fifths of them singletons. The starting material was peripheral blood, obtained on day 0 of AZD1222 vaccination. These receptor sequences come from an adult in good health. The CDR3 runs from the conserved cysteine through the conserved F or W. The D gene is left open where the match is weak. The size of a clone is reported for some rows only, either as once, few or many, or as a class for expanded clones.

clone size,D gene,CDR3 length,V gene,J gene,CDR3 DNA,CDR3 protein
.,.,13,TRBV7-6,TRBJ1-3,TGTGCCAGCAGAGAATTTTCTGGAAACACCATATATTTT,CASREFSGNTIYF
.,.,14,TRBV27,TRBJ1-6,TGTGCCAGCAGTTTATGGGGACCTGATGGGTCCCTCCACTTT,CASSLWGPDGSLHF
.,TRBD2,15,TRBV3-1/TRBV3-2,TRBJ2-3,TGTGCCAGCACGTGGGCGGGGGGGCCATCAGATACGCAGTATTTT,CASTWAGGPSDTQYF
.,.,14,TRBV28,TRBJ1-2,TGTGCCAGCAGTTTCGGGGTCAGACGGAATGGCTACACCTTC,CASSFGVRRNGYTF
few,.,13,TRBV28,TRBJ1-1,TGTGCCAGCAGGGCGACGGAGAACACTGAAGCTTTCTTT,CASRATENTEAFF
once,.,12,TRBV2,TRBJ2-3,TGTGCCAGCAGTGAAGAGCGAGATACGCAGTATTTT,CASSEERDTQYF
.,.,16,TRBV9,TRBJ2-6,TGTGCCAGCAGCGTAGGCCGAGGGACTGGGGCCAACGTCCTGACTTTC,CASSVGRGTGANVLTF
.,.,14,TRBV28,TRBJ1-2,TGTGCCAGCAGTTTAGGAGGTACAGGGTACGGCTACACCTTC,CASSLGGTGYGYTF
.,TRBD1,17,TRBV19,TRBJ2-7,TGTGCCAGTAGTCCGGCCGACCGGGACAGGGGGTCAGGCGAGCAGTACTTC,CASSPADRDRGSGEQYF
few,TRBD2,15,TRBV18,TRBJ2-1,TGTGCCAGCTCACCGGTCGCTAGCGGGAGGAATGAGCAGTTCTTC,CASSPVASGRNEQFF
.,.,13,TRBV7-8,TRBJ1-1,TGTGCCAGCAGCTTAATGGAGAGCACTGAAGCTTTCTTT,CASSLMESTEAFF
.,.,15,TRBV10-2,TRBJ1-2,TGCGCCAGCAGTGAGGGGGACGCCGGGTTAAGGGGCTACACCTTC,CASSEGDAGLRGYTF
.,.,16,TRBV9,TRBJ2-7,TGTGCCAGCAGCGTAGGTGGGACGGCCCTCTCCTACGAGCAGTACTTC,CASSVGGTALSYEQYF
once,.,15,TRBV5-8,TRBJ1-3,TGTGCCAGCAGCTTGGCCGGCAGGGTGGGAAACACCATATATTTT,CASSLAGRVGNTIYF
.,.,15,TRBV14,TRBJ2-5,TGTGCCAGCAGCCTGGAACAGGGACTGCAAGAGACCCAGTACTTC,CASSLEQGLQETQYF
many,.,17,TRBV19,TRBJ1-1,TGTGCCAGTAGTATAAGGCAGGGGACAACCATGAACACTGAAGCTTTCTTT,CASSIRQGTTMNTEAFF
.,TRBD1,15,TRBV19,TRBJ1-2,TGTGCCAGTAGTAGCCGACAGGGGGCCGACTATGGCTACACCTTC,CASSSRQGADYGYTF
.,.,17,TRBV4-3,TRBJ2-5,TGCGCCAGCAGCCAAGATGTTGGGGGTTCGGGATGGGAGACCCAGTACTTC,CASSQDVGGSGWETQYF
.,TRBD2,16,TRBV25-1,TRBJ2-3,TGTGCCAGCAGCCAGAGGACTAGCGGGAACACAGATACGCAGTATTTT,CASSQRTSGNTDTQYF
.,TRBD2,15,TRBV4-2,TRBJ2-7,TGTGCCAGCAGCTGGTGGACTAGCCTAGCAGGCGAGCAGTACTTC,CASSWWTSLAGEQYF
once,TRBD1,14,TRBV5-1,TRBJ2-7,TGCGCCAGCAGCTTTCGGCAGGGGGACTACGAGCAGTACTTC,CASSFRQGDYEQYF
.,.,13,TRBV6-5,TRBJ1-2,TGTGCCAGCATGGAGGGGCCTCACTATGGCTACACCTTC,CASMEGPHYGYTF
.,.,15,TRBV6-5,TRBJ1-6,TGTGCCAGCAGTAAACAGGGTCAGCCTAATTCACCCCTCCACTTT,CASSKQGQPNSPLHF
.,TRBD2,15,TRBV10-1,TRBJ2-1,TGCGCCAGCAGTGATCCGGGACTAGCGGGATTTGAGCAGTTCTTC,CASSDPGLAGFEQFF
.,TRBD2,17,TRBV6-2/TRBV6-3,TRBJ2-3,TGTGCCAGCAGTTACTCGAGAGCGGGAGGCTCCACAGATACGCAGTATTTT,CASSYSRAGGSTDTQYF
.,TRBD1,13,TRBV5-1,TRBJ2-5,TGCGCCAGCAGCTTACAGGGGGCGGAATCCCAGTACTTC,CASSLQGAESQYF
.,TRBD1,16,TRBV19,TRBJ1-2,TGTGCCAGTAGTATTATTGGACAGGGTAACTGGTATGGCTACACCTTC,CASSIIGQGNWYGYTF